A selection of T cell receptor beta chains follows, all from one sample in a study of T cells after yellow fever vaccination. Via MiXCR, TCRdb re-called the 5' RACE reads, giving one row per CDR3 protein. The repertoire consists of about 220,000 distinct CDR3 sequences, with 2.5% to 3.5% occurring once and the leading ten covering about 3%. This material consisted of CD4+ T cells sorted from PBMCs, taken 10 days after the yellow fever booster vaccination. The receptor set was obtained from a man between 18 and 29 years old who received the YFV17D yellow fever vaccine. Both conserved end residues are part of each CDR3. Fields, in order: V gene, clone size, D gene, J gene, CDR3 DNA, CDR3 protein. A D gene is named only where the DNA matches it firmly. Clone sizes are given selectively: once, few, many, or a class where the clone is expanded.

v_gene: TRBV20-1
abundance: many
d_gene: NA
j_gene: TRBJ1-4
CDR3nt: TGCAGTGCTAGCGTCAGGGCAAGCAATGAAAAACTGTTTTTT
CDR3aa: CSASVRASNEKLFF

v_gene: TRBV7-2
abundance: NA
d_gene: TRBD2
j_gene: TRBJ2-3
CDR3nt: TGTGCCAGCAGCTTAGTTAACGGGGGGAGGGATACGCAGTATTTT
CDR3aa: CASSLVNGGRDTQYF

v_gene: TRBV11-2
abundance: few
d_gene: TRBD1
j_gene: TRBJ2-7
CDR3nt: TGTGCCAGCAGCTTAGGGGACAGCTCTGAGACCTACGAGCAGTACTTC
CDR3aa: CASSLGDSSETYEQYF

v_gene: TRBV5-5
abundance: few
d_gene: TRBD1
j_gene: TRBJ1-3
CDR3nt: TGTGCCAGCAGCCCGGGACAGTCCGGAAACACCATATATTTT
CDR3aa: CASSPGQSGNTIYF

v_gene: TRBV7-2
abundance: many
d_gene: NA
j_gene: TRBJ2-3
CDR3nt: TGTGCCAGCAGCTTGAGACAGACAGATACGCAGTATTTT
CDR3aa: CASSLRQTDTQYF

v_gene: TRBV19
abundance: NA
d_gene: NA
j_gene: TRBJ2-1
CDR3nt: TGTGGTGCACTCCCGCGGGACACACTATACAATGAGCAGTTCTTC
CDR3aa: CGALPRDTLYNEQFF

v_gene: TRBV20-1
abundance: NA
d_gene: NA
j_gene: TRBJ2-5
CDR3nt: TGCAGCTACCCTAGTGGGGAGACCCAGTACTTC
CDR3aa: CSYPSGETQYF

v_gene: TRBV7-9
abundance: many
d_gene: NA
j_gene: TRBJ1-1
CDR3nt: TGTGCCAGCAGCTTAGCGCTAGGAACTGAAGCTTTCTTT
CDR3aa: CASSLALGTEAFF

v_gene: TRBV3-1
abundance: many
d_gene: TRBD2
j_gene: TRBJ2-2
CDR3nt: TGTGCCAGCAGCCCTCATACTAGCGGGGGCGTCACCGGGGAGCTGTTTTTT
CDR3aa: CASSPHTSGGVTGELFF

v_gene: TRBV24-1
abundance: many
d_gene: NA
j_gene: TRBJ2-6
CDR3nt: TGTGCCACCAGTGATCCGGGCTCTGGGGCCAACGTCCTGACTTTC
CDR3aa: CATSDPGSGANVLTF

v_gene: TRBV4-2
abundance: many
d_gene: TRBD1
j_gene: TRBJ1-2
CDR3nt: TGTGCCAGCAGCCAAGACCGGGACAGGGACTATGGCTACACCTTC
CDR3aa: CASSQDRDRDYGYTF

v_gene: TRBV24-1
abundance: NA
d_gene: TRBD1
j_gene: TRBJ1-5
CDR3nt: TGTGCCACCAGTGATTTGCCAGGACAGGTACATTTT
CDR3aa: CATSDLPGQVHF

v_gene: TRBV5-1
abundance: many
d_gene: NA
j_gene: TRBJ2-7
CDR3nt: TGCGCCAGCAGCTTAGGGGAGAGCTCCTACGAGCAGTACTTC
CDR3aa: CASSLGESSYEQYF

v_gene: TRBV5-1
abundance: few
d_gene: TRBD1
j_gene: TRBJ1-2
CDR3nt: TGCGCCAGCAGCGCTACAGGGGGACAGTCCTATGGCTACACCTTC
CDR3aa: CASSATGGQSYGYTF

v_gene: TRBV7-9
abundance: many
d_gene: NA
j_gene: TRBJ1-4
CDR3nt: TGTGCCAGCAGGAAAGGAGCCGCAACTAATGAAAAACTGTTTTTT
CDR3aa: CASRKGAATNEKLFF

v_gene: TRBV20-1
abundance: NA
d_gene: NA
j_gene: TRBJ1-1
CDR3nt: TGCAGTGCAGGCAGGGTTTCCCAAGCTTTCTTT
CDR3aa: CSAGRVSQAFF

v_gene: TRBV12-3/TRBV12-4
abundance: NA
d_gene: NA
j_gene: TRBJ2-3
CDR3nt: TGTGCCAGCAGTTTGGCACACACCACAGATACGCAGTATTTT
CDR3aa: CASSLAHTTDTQYF

v_gene: TRBV4-2
abundance: many
d_gene: TRBD2
j_gene: TRBJ2-7
CDR3nt: TGTGCCAGCAGCCAGACTAGCGGGGGGGCCCCCTACGAGCAGTACTTC
CDR3aa: CASSQTSGGAPYEQYF

v_gene: TRBV12-3/TRBV12-4
abundance: few
d_gene: NA
j_gene: TRBJ2-7
CDR3nt: TGTGCCAGCAGAGAGAGCGGGTCCTACGAGCAGTACTTC
CDR3aa: CASRESGSYEQYF

v_gene: TRBV24-1
abundance: few
d_gene: NA
j_gene: TRBJ2-2
CDR3nt: TGTGCCACCAGTGATCGCCCAACCGGGGAGCTGTTTTTT
CDR3aa: CATSDRPTGELFF

v_gene: TRBV6-6
abundance: many
d_gene: TRBD1
j_gene: TRBJ2-1
CDR3nt: TGTGCCATCTCAAGGGGGACAGGGGGCGGGAATGAGCAGTTCTTC
CDR3aa: CAISRGTGGGNEQFF

v_gene: TRBV6-5
abundance: few
d_gene: NA
j_gene: TRBJ2-1
CDR3nt: TGTGCCAGCAGTTTCCCGGGTTACAATGAGCAGTTCTTC
CDR3aa: CASSFPGYNEQFF

v_gene: TRBV5-1
abundance: NA
d_gene: TRBD2
j_gene: TRBJ2-3
CDR3nt: TGCGCCAGCAGCCTCCCCCTGGGGGGGGTCACAGATACGCAGTATTTT
CDR3aa: CASSLPLGGVTDTQYF

v_gene: TRBV11-2
abundance: many
d_gene: TRBD1
j_gene: TRBJ2-1
CDR3nt: TGTGCCAGCAGCACCCGTAGGACAGGGGGCGCGGACAATGAGCAGTTCTTC
CDR3aa: CASSTRRTGGADNEQFF

v_gene: TRBV24-1
abundance: few
d_gene: NA
j_gene: TRBJ1-1
CDR3nt: TGTGCCACCCCCGCGGGGGCGGAGAACACTGAAGCTTTCTTT
CDR3aa: CATPAGAENTEAFF

v_gene: TRBV5-1
abundance: few
d_gene: TRBD2
j_gene: TRBJ2-3
CDR3nt: TGCGCCAGCAGCTTGGGGGGACGGGGGGAACCCCCCACAGATACGCAGTATTTT
CDR3aa: CASSLGGRGEPPTDTQYF

v_gene: TRBV4-3
abundance: many
d_gene: NA
j_gene: TRBJ2-1
CDR3nt: TGCGCCAGCAGCCAGTGGCCGAATGAGCAGTTCTTC
CDR3aa: CASSQWPNEQFF

v_gene: TRBV11-2
abundance: many
d_gene: TRBD1
j_gene: TRBJ2-7
CDR3nt: TGTGCCAGCAGCTTACGACAGGGATGGAGCTCCTACGAGCAGTACTTC
CDR3aa: CASSLRQGWSSYEQYF

v_gene: TRBV25-1
abundance: NA
d_gene: NA
j_gene: TRBJ1-2
CDR3nt: TGTGCCAGCAGTGAAGGGGGTTCCTATGGCTACACCTTC
CDR3aa: CASSEGGSYGYTF

v_gene: TRBV6-6
abundance: many
d_gene: NA
j_gene: TRBJ1-6
CDR3nt: TGTGCCAGCAGCCAGGGCAGGGTACCGGTACCTTATCGTTCACCCCTCCACTTT
CDR3aa: CASSQGRVPVPYRSPLHF

v_gene: TRBV20-1
abundance: NA
d_gene: NA
j_gene: TRBJ1-5
CDR3nt: TGCAGTGCTAGAGATAGGGGCAGGATGGGCAATCAGCCCCAGCATTTT
CDR3aa: CSARDRGRMGNQPQHF

v_gene: TRBV6-1
abundance: many
d_gene: NA
j_gene: TRBJ1-4
CDR3nt: TGTGCCAGCAGCCCGGGACGGAATAATGAAAAACTGTTTTTT
CDR3aa: CASSPGRNNEKLFF

v_gene: TRBV7-9
abundance: many
d_gene: TRBD1
j_gene: TRBJ1-1
CDR3nt: TGTGCCAGCAGCAATCCCACCGGGACAGGGGCGATTTACACTGAAGCTTTCTTT
CDR3aa: CASSNPTGTGAIYTEAFF

v_gene: TRBV19
abundance: many
d_gene: TRBD1
j_gene: TRBJ1-2
CDR3nt: TGTGCCAGTAGTCTAACACAGGGGAGTGGCTACACCTTC
CDR3aa: CASSLTQGSGYTF

v_gene: TRBV20-1
abundance: few
d_gene: NA
j_gene: TRBJ1-2
CDR3nt: TGCAGTGCTAGACTCCACAGGGATGGCTACACCTTC
CDR3aa: CSARLHRDGYTF

v_gene: TRBV12-3/TRBV12-4
abundance: few
d_gene: NA
j_gene: TRBJ2-1
CDR3nt: TGTGCCAGCAGTTTCTTCCAGGGACCAAATGAGCAGTTCTTC
CDR3aa: CASSFFQGPNEQFF

v_gene: TRBV6-6
abundance: few
d_gene: TRBD1
j_gene: TRBJ1-1
CDR3nt: TGTGCCACTACCTTGGGACAGGGGGGCACTGAAGCTTTCTTT
CDR3aa: CATTLGQGGTEAFF

v_gene: TRBV19
abundance: many
d_gene: NA
j_gene: TRBJ2-3
CDR3nt: TGTGCCAGTAGTAACTGGGAGGAGACTAGCACAGATACGCAGTATTTT
CDR3aa: CASSNWEETSTDTQYF

v_gene: TRBV12-5
abundance: many
d_gene: NA
j_gene: TRBJ2-5
CDR3nt: TGTGCTAGTGGCCGGGACCAAGAGACCCAGTACTTC
CDR3aa: CASGRDQETQYF

v_gene: TRBV7-9
abundance: many
d_gene: NA
j_gene: TRBJ2-2
CDR3nt: TGTGCCAGCAGCTTGACGAGGGCGACGAACACCGGGGAGCTGTTTTTT
CDR3aa: CASSLTRATNTGELFF